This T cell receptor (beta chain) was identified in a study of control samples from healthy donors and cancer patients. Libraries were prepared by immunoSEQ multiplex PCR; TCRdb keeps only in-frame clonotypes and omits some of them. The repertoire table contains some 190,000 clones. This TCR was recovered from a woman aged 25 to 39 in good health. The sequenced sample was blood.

This chain's CDR3 is CASSIGDYYEQYF. The CDR3 bases are TGCGCCAGCAGCATCGGGGACTACTACGAGCAGTACTTC. V gene TRBV5-1 combines with J gene TRBJ2-7, with 7 bases matching TRBD2. The CDR3 is 13 residues long. V was clipped by 4 bases and J by 3 bases; unmatched bases: 4. The germline V gene has CDR1 SGHRS and CDR2 YFSETQ.